What follows are 14 T cell receptor beta chains derived from one specimen sequenced in a study of regulatory T cells in long-lasting Graves disease. CDR3-region Arm-PCR and iRepertoire HTBI primers produced the TCR beta libraries. TCRdb called the multiplex PCR reads again in MiXCR, with one record for every CDR3 protein. The repertoire holds 200,000 to 250,000 distinct CDR3 sequences, with roughly a fifth as singletons. The time point is: newly diagnosed GD, antithyroid drugs for less than 3 months. PBMC-extracted RNA yielded the TCR library. The same sample was also studied in work on T cells in Graves' hyperthyroidism and ophthalmopathy.

Specimen: peripheral blood mononuclear cells (PBMCs), collected at new diagnosis, from a patient treated with antithyroid drugs. The receptors come from a woman aged 25 to 39 with Graves disease.

The chain recombines TRBV4-2 with TRBJ2-2; D is perhaps TRBD2 (6 bases). Germline assignment: CDR1 LGHNA and CDR2 YNFKEQ. The V and J ends lost 0 bases and 8 bases respectively, with 10 bases between them. The CDR3 runs 14 residues. The CDR3 nucleotides read TGTGCCAGCAGCCAAGAGACTAGTACTGGGGAGCTGTTTTTT. Its translation: CASSQETSTGELFF.

This clonotype was detected only a few times. CDR3 sequence: CASSSRAGGTEKLFF. The CDR3 nucleotides are TGTGCCAGCAGTTCCCGCGCAGGGGGTACGGAAAAACTGTTTTTT. The chain uses TRBV6-9 and TRBJ1-4, with 7 bases fitting TRBD1. CDR3 length equals 15 residues. V gave up 4 bases and J gave up 8 bases; unmatched junction bases: 10. Germline lookup yields CDR1 MNHGY and CDR2 SVAAGI.

This clonotype was seen many times. This chain connects TRBV7-8 to TRBJ1-5, with TRBD1 as a possible D gene (5 bases). V was cut by 0 bases and J by 7 bases, with 10 bases left in between. CDR1 and CDR2 (germline): SGHVS, FQNEAQ. The CDR3 is 14 residues long. The CDR3 loop is CASSLAGGGQPQHF. DNA of the CDR3: TGTGCCAGCAGCTTAGCCGGGGGGGGGCAGCCCCAGCATTTT.

This clonotype has a count of ten or more. The chain joins TRBV5-8 to TRBJ2-1, with D unclear. The germline V gene has CDR1 SGHTS and CDR2 YDEGEE. V was trimmed by 4 bases and J by 0 bases, leaving 5 bases between them. CDR3 length: 13 amino acids. The CDR3 reads CASSPSSYNEQFF. The CDR3 DNA follows: TGTGCCAGCAGCCCGAGCTCCTACAATGAGCAGTTCTTC.

The J gene is TRBJ2-7, the V gene TRBV12-3 or TRBV12-4; 8 bases are a match to TRBD2. The V and J ends lost 6 bases and 2 bases, in that order; junction bases with no gene match: 6. This CDR3 comprises 14 residues. The CDR3 region has the DNA TGTGCCAGCAGAAACCTAGCGGGCGCCTACGAGCAGTACTTC. Protein: CASRNLAGAYEQYF.

This clonotype was counted at least ten times. The genes are TRBV24-1 and TRBJ1-1, with D possibly TRBD1 on 5 matching bases. CDR3 length: 14 amino acids. Trimming shortened V by 9 bases and J by 1 base, and 14 bases separated the two germline ends. CDR1 is KGHDR, CDR2 SFDVKD, per germline. This CDR3 is CATRAGGGNTEAFF. The CDR3 nucleotides read TGTGCCACCCGCGCGGGGGGGGGGAACACTGAAGCTTTCTTT.

Ten or more counts support this clonotype. The chain combines TRBV6-1 with TRBJ1-2; the D gene is possibly TRBD1 (5 bases). Trimming removed 6 bases from V and 6 bases from J, with 20 bases in between. Per the germline V gene, CDR1 is MNHNS and CDR2 is SASEGT. The CDR3 runs 15 residues. CDR3 in amino acids: CASSGGGVTVHGYTF. In DNA form, the CDR3 reads TGTGCCAGCAGCGGCGGGGGGGTCACGGTCCATGGCTACACCTTC.

The sample holds many counts of this clonotype. The rearrangement uses TRBV28 and TRBJ2-7; 9 bases agree with TRBD1. Losses at the gene ends were 10 bases for V and 2 bases for J; bases not matched to a gene: 12. Germline assignment: CDR1 MDHEN and CDR2 SYDVKM. This CDR3 is 15 amino acids long. CDR3 protein: CATNYGGTGTYEQYF. The CDR3 DNA reads TGTGCCACCAACTACGGGGGGACAGGGACCTACGAGCAGTACTTC.

This clonotype was seen only once. The chain is built from TRBV2 and TRBJ1-2, with D possibly being TRBD1 (5 bases). Germline V gene sequence: CDR1 SNHLY, CDR2 FYNNEI. This CDR3 region has 14 residues. The V end lost 8 bases, the J end lost 4 bases, and 17 bases lay between the germline ends. CDR3 coding DNA: TGTGCCAGCCTTACCCGGGGGACCGCCTATGGCTACACCTTC. Its protein product is CASLTRGTAYGYTF.

This clonotype was seen repeatedly, ten times or more. The chain carries TRBV4-1 and TRBJ1-5; 10 positions match TRBD1. Trimming at V came to 1 base and at J to 7 bases, leaving 4 bases not matched to a gene. Germline-derived CDR1 and CDR2 are MGHRA and YSYEKL. The length of the CDR3 is 15 residues. The CDR3 here is CASSQAGQGKQPQHF. The CDR3 nucleotides are TGCGCCAGCAGCCAAGCGGGACAGGGGAAACAGCCCCAGCATTTT.

Ten or more counts support this clonotype. The V gene is TRBV20-1, the J gene TRBJ2-1, with 8 bases fitting TRBD2. The CDR3 sequence is 16 residues long. Per germline, CDR1 DFQATT and CDR2 SNEGSKA (reference sequence). Trimming at V came to 6 bases and at J to 4 bases, leaving 14 bases not matched to a gene. As DNA, the CDR3 is TGCAGTGCCGGAGACTTCGGGGGGGCGTTTTACAATGAGCAGTTCTTC. Amino acids: CSAGDFGGAFYNEQFF.

Ten or more counts support this clonotype. V gene TRBV19 combines with J gene TRBJ2-3, with D uncertain. Trimming removed 4 bases from V and 3 bases from J, with 11 bases in between. The CDR3 consists of 14 residues. Looked up from germline, CDR1 is LNHDA and CDR2 is SQIVND (reference sequence). The CDR3 DNA reads TGTGCCAGTAGTAGGGCCATGGGGACAGATACGCAGTATTTT. Translation: CASSRAMGTDTQYF.

Many counts were recorded for this clonotype. The V call is TRBV28, the J call TRBJ1-2, with 7 bases lining up with TRBD1. Germline loops: CDR1 MDHEN, CDR2 SYDVKM. V dropped 7 bases and J dropped 4; count of bases not matched to a gene: 12. The CDR3 has 15 amino acids. The chain's CDR3 is CASTQGGARIYGYTF. In DNA, the CDR3 is TGTGCCAGCACCCAAGGGGGCGCCCGGATCTATGGCTACACCTTC.

In its sample, this clonotype was seen many times. The CDR3 here is CASRDREFYEQYF. CDR3 coding DNA: TGTGCCAGCAGAGACAGGGAGTTCTACGAGCAGTACTTC. The V and J genes are TRBV6-1 and TRBJ2-7; 7 nucleotides match TRBD1. V trimming: 6 bases; J trimming: 3 bases; junction bases outside the gene matches: 5. Germline V gene sequence: CDR1 MNHNS, CDR2 SASEGT. The CDR3 extends over 13 amino acids.